This T cell receptor (beta chain) is from a study of control samples from healthy donors and cancer patients. Only in-frame clones appear in the TCRdb table, and some are missing; sequencing was by immunoSEQ multiplex PCR. Counted here are about 79,000 clones, 80% to 95% occurring once; the ten biggest clones make up roughly 1.3%. Germline V gives CDR1 SEHNR, CDR2 FQNEAQ (reference sequence). V was shortened by 5 bases and J by 1 base, with 13 bases between the two germline ends. CDR3 length: 15 amino acids. This chain links TRBV7-9 with TRBJ2-3; maybe TRBD2 (6 bases). The sample taken for sequencing was PBMCs. The TCR originated in a woman in her 40s with lung cancer. This chain's CDR3 is CASSVVGGGTDTQYF. In nucleotides, the CDR3 is TGTGCCAGCAGCGTCGTGGGGGGTGGCACAGATACGCAGTATTTT.